The 29 T cell receptor beta chains below come from one sample, sequenced in a study of T cell repertoires in cytomegalovirus infection. Their antigens remain unidentified. TCRdb re-called the reads with MiXCR, one entry per CDR3 protein. Of more than 75,000 distinct CDR3 sequences in the sample, about 29% were seen once. The material sequenced was CD8+ T cells from cultured PBMCs, taken from culture after CMV antigen stimulation. The receptors come from a human donor in good health (CMV status not recorded). Some clones in this sample may be carry-over from other donors' samples.

This clonotype was seen many times. CDR3 DNA sequence: TGTGCCAGCAGCCCGGGGGGGGGAGAACGACCCCTCCACTTT. Protein: CASSPGGGERPLHF. The J gene is TRBJ1-6, the V gene TRBV5-5; the D gene is possibly TRBD1 (5 bases). Germline loops: CDR1 SGHKS, CDR2 YYEKEE (reference sequence). V was cut by 4 bases and J by 12 bases, with 17 bases left in between. The CDR3 covers 14 residues.

This clonotype was seen at least ten times. V gene TRBV3-1 combines with J gene TRBJ1-1; D unclear. V was pared by 1 base and J by 2 bases, with 8 bases between. CDR1 is LGHDT, CDR2 YNNKEL, per germline (reference sequence). CDR3 length equals 14 residues. CDR3 residues: CASSQVGPNTEAFF. The CDR3 bases are TGTGCCAGCAGCCAAGTCGGGCCAAACACTGAAGCTTTCTTT. Variable domain in full (rest from reference TRBV3-1 and TRBJ1-1): DTAVSQTPKYLVTQMGNDKSIKCEQNLGHDTMYWYKQDSKKFLKIMFSYNNKELIINETVPNRFSPKSPDKAHLNLHINSLELGDSAVYFCASSQVGPNTEAFFGQGTRLTVV.

V is TRBV12-3 or TRBV12-4 and J is TRBJ2-1; D unclear. CDR3 size: 15 residues. V gave up 3 bases and J gave up 9 bases, with 18 bases separating them. The CDR3 loop reads CASSLEGGAATEQFF. The CDR3 DNA reads as TGTGCCAGCAGTTTGGAAGGCGGCGCGGCCACTGAGCAGTTCTTC.

This clonotype was found many times. The chain carries TRBV4-1 and TRBJ2-1, with D unclear. V gave up 1 base and J gave up 5 bases, with 6 bases separating them. The length of the CDR3 is 13 residues. Germline V gene lookup returns CDR1 MGHRA and CDR2 YSYEKL. CDR3 protein: CASSQGVDNEQFF. The CDR3 DNA reads TGCGCCAGCAGCCAAGGAGTAGACAATGAGCAGTTCTTC.

This clonotype appeared a few times. The chain couples TRBV7-6 to TRBJ2-3, with D perhaps matching TRBD2 (5 bases). Germline CDR1 reads SGHVS; CDR2 reads FNYEAQ. V was cut by 1 base and J by 3 bases, with 11 bases left in between. CDR3 length: 15 amino acids. The chain's CDR3 is CASSLGRSGTDTQYF. CDR3 in DNA: TGTGCCAGCAGCTTAGGGAGGTCGGGGACAGATACGCAGTATTTT. Looking up the rest from reference TRBV7-6 and TRBJ2-3 gives the full variable domain: GAGVSQSPRYKVTKRGQDVALRCDPISGHVSLYWYRQALGQGPEFLTYFNYEAQQDKSGLPNDRFSAERPEGSISTLTIQRTEQRDSAMYRCASSLGRSGTDTQYFGPGTRLTVL.

This clonotype has just a few counts. The V and J genes are TRBV6-1 and TRBJ2-1, with D possibly matching TRBD2 (5 bases). CDR3 size: 15 residues. Trimming left V 5 bases short and J 12 bases short, with 23 bases between. The germline CDR1 and CDR2 sequences are MNHNS and SASEGT. CDR3 region: CASSQEWRVGRLQFF. CDR3 DNA: TGTGCCAGCAGTCAAGAGTGGCGGGTCGGGCGATTGCAGTTCTTC.

A few counts support this clonotype. V is TRBV25-1 and J is TRBJ1-1; D ambiguous. CDR3 size: 13 residues. Trimming stripped 7 bases from V and 5 bases from J, with 14 bases between. CDR1 is MGHDK, CDR2 SYGVNS, per germline. DNA of the CDR3: TGTGCCAGCACCCCCGCCGGCCTGACTGAAGCTTTCTTT. Translated: CASTPAGLTEAFF.

This clonotype appeared a few times. The chain joins TRBV7-2 to TRBJ2-7; 10 bases fit TRBD1. V lost 1 base and J lost 5; bases outside the gene matches: 5. CDR1 is SGHTA, CDR2 FQGNSA, per germline. The CDR3 has 15 residues. This CDR3 is CASSLVPTGGHEQYF. In DNA form, the CDR3 reads TGTGCCAGCAGCTTAGTCCCGACAGGGGGCCACGAGCAGTACTTC. Drawing the rest from reference TRBV7-2 and TRBJ2-7, the complete variable domain is GAGVSQSPSNKVTEKGKDVELRCDPISGHTALYWYRQSLGQGLEFLIYFQGNSAPDKSGLPSDRFSAERTGGSVSTLTIQRTQQEDSAVYLCASSLVPTGGHEQYFGPGTRLTVT.

The chain links TRBV27 to TRBJ2-7; 8 positions agree with TRBD1. V was clipped by 3 bases and J by 3 bases; unmatched bases: 4. Germline loops: CDR1 MNHEY, CDR2 SMNVEV (reference sequence). The CDR3 loop spans 14 amino acids. The DNA for the CDR3 is TGTGCCAGCAGTTTTTTGGACAGGGTCTACGAGCAGTACTTC. Translated: CASSFLDRVYEQYF.

This clonotype was counted only a few times. CDR3: CAISDGTMNTEAFF. The DNA for the CDR3 is TGTGCCATCAGTGATGGCACCATGAACACTGAAGCTTTCTTT. The rearrangement joins TRBV10-3 to TRBJ1-1; D is undetermined. In germline, CDR1 is ENHRY, CDR2 SYGVKD. The CDR3 runs to 14 residues. Trimming pared 3 bases from V and 0 bases from J, leaving 8 bases between.

The V call is TRBV5-6, the J call TRBJ2-7; possible D gene TRBD2, 5 bases. Germline V gene lookup returns CDR1 SGHDT and CDR2 YYEEEE. The CDR3 covers 15 residues. Deletions cut 0 bases from V and 3 bases from J, with 13 bases between. CDR3 bases: TGTGCCAGCAGCTTGGGGGCTAGCACTAACTACGAGCAGTACTTC. Translated, it gives CASSLGASTNYEQYF. The variable domain in full, completed from reference TRBV5-6 and TRBJ2-7, reads DAGVTQSPTHLIKTRGQQVTLRCSPKSGHDTVSWYQQALGQGPQFIFQYYEEEERQRGNFPDRFSGHQFPNYSSELNVNALLLGDSALYLCASSLGASTNYEQYFGPGTRLTVT.

Notes on this clonotype: An end of the junction differs from the germline gene, which may be a read error. The rearrangement joins TRBV4-1 to TRBJ2-7; D possibly uses TRBD1 or TRBD2 (6 bases each). Germline loops: CDR1 MGHRA, CDR2 YSYEKL. This CDR3 spans 15 amino acids. CDR3 residues: CVSSQDSGAGYEQYF. The CDR3, as DNA: TGCGTCAGCAGCCAAGACTCGGGGGCCGGGTACGAGCAGTACTTC.

This clonotype was observed a few times. One end of the junction fails to match germline, which may point to a read error. This chain links TRBV29-1 with TRBJ1-1, with 10 bases matching TRBD1. The CDR3 spans 17 residues. Germline CDR1 SQVTM, CDR2 ANQGSEA. The DNA for the CDR3 is TGCAGCGTGGAAGGGCCGGGACAGGGGTTTTTGAACACTGAAGCTTTCTTT. Its translation is CSVEGPGQGFLNTEAFF.

This clonotype came up once. This chain uses TRBV29-1 with TRBJ1-1; D remains unclear. Germline V gene lookup returns CDR1 SQVTM and CDR2 ANQGSEA. The CDR3 is 13 residues long. V lost 3 bases to trimming and J lost 1 base, with 9 bases between them. CDR3 nucleotides: TGCAGCGTTGATGAGAAGCCGAACACTGAAGCTTTCTTT. Its translation is CSVDEKPNTEAFF.

This clonotype was detected only a few times. The CDR3 protein is CASSLEAGLAQPQHF. As DNA, the CDR3 is TGTGCCAGCAGCTTAGAAGCAGGCCTGGCGCAGCCCCAGCATTTT. V is TRBV7-8 and J is TRBJ1-5; the D is unclear. Germline assignment: CDR1 SGHVS and CDR2 FQNEAQ. The CDR3 length is 15 residues. Deletions cut 1 base from V and 7 bases from J, with 14 bases between.

The CDR3 DNA reads TGCGCCAGCAGTCACCTCCGGGACAGCATGTTGGTTAAGCCCCAGCATTTT. Translating gives CASSHLRDSMLVKPQHF. This chain uses TRBV23-1 with TRBJ1-5, with TRBD1 matching 7 bases. TRBV23-1 is identified as an open reading frame with a role that is uncertain. CDR3 size: 17 residues. The V and J ends lost 3 bases and 8 bases, in that order; junction bases with no gene match: 16.

This clonotype was recorded a few times. This rearrangement joins TRBV4-1 to TRBJ1-1; 7 bases fit TRBD1. CDR1 MGHRA and CDR2 YSYEKL come from the germline V gene. V shed 1 base and J 5 bases; nucleotides not matched to a gene: 7. This CDR3 has 15 amino acids. CDR3 coding DNA: TGCGCCAGCAGCCAAGTGCAGGGGGTGGGGACTGAAGCTTTCTTT. Encoded protein: CASSQVQGVGTEAFF.

The chain links TRBV28 to TRBJ1-2, with no clear D. The CDR3 sequence is 13 residues long. CDR1 is MDHEN, CDR2 SYDVKM, per germline. V was trimmed by 1 base and J by 3 bases, leaving 6 bases between them. The chain's CDR3 is CASSLSPYYGYTF. The DNA of the CDR3 is TGTGCCAGCAGTTTATCCCCGTACTATGGCTACACCTTC.

Ten or more counts support this clonotype. The chain is built from TRBV7-8 and TRBJ2-7; perhaps TRBD1 as D (6 bases). Germline CDR1 SGHVS, CDR2 FQNEAQ. The CDR3 consists of 15 residues. Trimming removed 0 bases from V and 6 bases from J, with 15 bases in between. The CDR3 nucleotides read TGTGCCAGCAGCTTAGCGCTGGGCAGGGGATTCGAGCAGTACTTC. It yields the protein CASSLALGRGFEQYF.

This chain connects TRBV27 to TRBJ1-1, with 7 positions matching TRBD1. The ends lost 5 bases at V and 6 bases at J; junction bases unmatched: 9. Germline V gene data show CDR1 as MNHEY and CDR2 as SMNVEV (reference sequence). CDR3 length equals 14 residues. The CDR3 DNA sequence: TGTGCCAGCAGTGCCGACAGGGAAACTCCTGAAGCTTTCTTT. As protein: CASSADRETPEAFF.

The rearrangement uses TRBV5-1 and TRBJ2-1, with 10 nucleotides matching TRBD2. Germline V gives CDR1 SGHRS, CDR2 YFSETQ. CDR3 length: 17 residues. Losses at the gene ends were 3 bases for V and 7 bases for J; bases not matched to a gene: 13. The DNA of the CDR3 is TGCGCCAGCAGCTACCCTCAAGCGGGGGGGCTCTCTAATGAGCAGTTCTTC. Translated, it gives CASSYPQAGGLSNEQFF.

The table lists this clonotype with a count of one. The chain combines TRBV29-1 with TRBJ2-3; 7 nucleotides align to TRBD2. CDR3 length: 15 amino acids. V lost 5 bases and J lost 2; bases outside the gene matches: 10. CDR1 and CDR2 from the germline V gene are SQVTM and ANQGSEA. Here the CDR3 reads CSVTLAGDYTDTQYF. Written as DNA, the CDR3 is TGCAGCGTTACGCTCGCGGGGGACTACACAGATACGCAGTATTTT.

This chain joins TRBV28 and TRBJ1-5; D gene ambiguous. The CDR3 sequence is 14 residues long. Germline CDR1 and CDR2: MDHEN and SYDVKM. V gave up 3 bases and J gave up 0 bases, with 6 bases separating them. This CDR3 reads CASSLPVSNQPQHF. As DNA, the CDR3 is TGTGCCAGCAGTTTGCCCGTTAGCAATCAGCCCCAGCATTTT.

V usage is TRBV29-1 and J usage is TRBJ2-3; 10 bases are shared with TRBD2. Germline V gene lookup returns CDR1 SQVTM and CDR2 ANQGSEA. The CDR3 has 15 amino acids. V lost 3 bases and J lost 2; bases outside the gene matches: 5. CDR3 protein: CSVESLAGPTDTQYF. The CDR3 DNA sequence: TGCAGCGTTGAGTCACTAGCGGGGCCCACAGATACGCAGTATTTT.

Ten or more counts support this clonotype. V usage is TRBV7-8 and J usage is TRBJ2-7; no definite D call. The V end lost 6 bases, the J end lost 7 bases, and 25 bases lay between the germline ends. This CDR3 is 16 amino acids long. CDR1 is SGHVS, CDR2 FQNEAQ, per germline. In DNA form, the CDR3 reads TGTGCCAGCAGTACTGGGGTGGTCCTCTGGGTCGGTGAGCAGTACTTC. Translation: CASSTGVVLWVGEQYF.

The chain recombines TRBV10-3 with TRBJ1-2; TRBD1 agrees at 9 bases. The CDR3 contains 14 residues. After removal of 6 bases from V and 3 bases from J, the junction contained 5 bases not matched to a gene. Germline-derived CDR1 and CDR2 are ENHRY and SYGVKD. CDR3 sequence reads: CAIRRQGDDYGYTF. For the CDR3, the DNA is TGTGCCATCAGGCGACAGGGGGATGACTATGGCTACACCTTC.

This clonotype has at least ten counts. V and J are TRBV19 and TRBJ1-2; no clear D. V shed 7 bases and J shed 8 bases, with 14 bases lying between them. The CDR3 contains 12 residues. Germline V gene data show CDR1 as LNHDA and CDR2 as SQIVND (reference sequence). CDR3: CASNGQDGGYTF. For the CDR3, the DNA is TGTGCCAGTAATGGGCAGGACGGCGGCTACACCTTC.

The chain recombines TRBV29-1 with TRBJ2-1, with D possibly being TRBD2 (7 bases). This CDR3 is built from 15 residues. Deletions cut 7 bases from V and 4 bases from J, with 20 bases between. Germline assignment: CDR1 SQVTM and CDR2 ANQGSEA. The CDR3 protein is CSALGRGGSYNEQFF. The CDR3, as DNA: TGCAGCGCCCTCGGAAGGGGGGGGTCGTACAATGAGCAGTTCTTC.

This clonotype came up a few times. This rearrangement joins TRBV20-1 to TRBJ1-4; 9 bases agree with TRBD1. Germline values: CDR1 DFQATT, CDR2 SNEGSKA (reference sequence). The CDR3 is made up of 15 amino acids. The J segment lost 6 bases and the V segment lost 2 bases, leaving 7 bases of the junction unmatched. CDR3 loop: CSARPSGQGHEKLFF. CDR3 DNA sequence: TGCAGTGCTAGACCGTCGGGACAGGGTCATGAAAAACTGTTTTTT.